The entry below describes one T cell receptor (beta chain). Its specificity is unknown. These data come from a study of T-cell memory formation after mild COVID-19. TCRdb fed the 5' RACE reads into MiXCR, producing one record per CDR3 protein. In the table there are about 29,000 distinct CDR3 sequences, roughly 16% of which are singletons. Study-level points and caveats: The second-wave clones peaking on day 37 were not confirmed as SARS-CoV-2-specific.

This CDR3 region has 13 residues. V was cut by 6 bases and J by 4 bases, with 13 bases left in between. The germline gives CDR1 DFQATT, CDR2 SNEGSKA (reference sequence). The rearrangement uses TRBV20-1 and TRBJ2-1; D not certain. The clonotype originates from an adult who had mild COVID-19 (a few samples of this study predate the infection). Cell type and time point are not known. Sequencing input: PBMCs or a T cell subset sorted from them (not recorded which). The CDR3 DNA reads TGCAGTGCCCGAACCCCCGATTACAATGAGCAGTTCTTC. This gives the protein CSARTPDYNEQFF.